The 15 T cell receptor beta chains below come from one sample, sequenced in a study of blood T cell repertoires in COVID-19. TCRdb's table, derived via immunoSEQ multiplex PCR, lists solely in-frame clones and lacks some. The table shows 200,000 to 250,000 clones, with 82% occurring only once. The sequenced sample consisted of PBMCs or T cells enriched from blood (not recorded which). All receptors come from an older woman who had recovered from COVID-19.

The V and J genes are TRBV5-6 and TRBJ2-7; tentatively, D is TRBD2 (7 bases). Trimming pared 0 bases from V and 7 bases from J, leaving 20 bases between. This CDR3 spans 16 amino acids. Germline values: CDR1 SGHDT, CDR2 YYEEEE. CDR3 amino acids: CASSLVSGEGTREQYF. The DNA of the CDR3 is TGTGCCAGCAGCTTGGTTTCAGGGGAGGGGACGCGGGAGCAGTACTTC.

V usage is TRBV19 and J usage is TRBJ1-1, with 7 nucleotides matching TRBD1. V lost 9 bases to trimming and J lost 0 bases; unmatched junction nucleotides: 7. This CDR3 spans 14 amino acids. Germline CDR1 reads LNHDA; CDR2 reads SQIVND (reference sequence). Here the CDR3 reads CARPGTVLNTEAFF. CDR3 DNA: TGTGCCAGACCCGGGACAGTTTTGAACACTGAAGCTTTCTTT.

The chain links TRBV5-6 to TRBJ2-2, with D perhaps TRBD2 (6 bases). Trimming left V 1 base short and J 5 bases short, with 15 bases between. Germline CDR1 reads SGHDT; CDR2 reads YYEEEE. The CDR3 contains 16 residues. For the CDR3, the DNA is TGTGCCAGCAGCTTGATTGGCGGGGATTATACCGGGGAGCTGTTTTTT. It is translated as CASSLIGGDYTGELFF. Complete variable domain (other parts from reference TRBV5-6 and TRBJ2-2): DAGVTQSPTHLIKTRGQQVTLRCSPKSGHDTVSWYQQALGQGPQFIFQYYEEEERQRGNFPDRFSGHQFPNYSSELNVNALLLGDSALYLCASSLIGGDYTGELFFGEGSRLTVL.

The rearrangement links TRBV7-2 to TRBJ2-1; 9 positions agree with TRBD1. The V and J ends lost 6 bases and 8 bases, in that order; junction bases with no gene match: 8. The CDR3 totals 14 residues. CDR1 is SGHTA and CDR2 is FQGNSA in the germline V gene. The CDR3 DNA reads TGTGCCAGCAGACGGGACAGGGTGGTAGATGAGCAGTTCTTC. It yields the protein CASRRDRVVDEQFF.

The chain uses TRBV19 and TRBJ2-7; D not resolved. Trimming took off 4 bases at V and 3 bases at J, with 10 bases between the two ends. Per germline, CDR1 LNHDA and CDR2 SQIVND (reference sequence). This CDR3 has 13 residues. The CDR3 spells CASSTIRSYEQYF. The DNA for the CDR3 is TGTGCCAGTAGTACTATAAGGAGCTACGAGCAGTACTTC.

CDR3 amino acids: CASSFSGNQPQHF. The CDR3 DNA follows: TGTGCCAGCAGTTTCTCGGGAAATCAGCCCCAGCATTTT. This sequence joins TRBV12-3 or TRBV12-4 and TRBJ1-5; D gene ambiguous. This CDR3 comprises 13 residues. The V end was cut by 3 bases, the J end by 4 bases, with 7 bases between.

This clone was detected only once. CDR3 in DNA: TGTGCCAGCAGCACCAACCGGGACAGGGGTAGAAACACCATATATTTT. Translated: CASSTNRDRGRNTIYF. The chain combines TRBV7-2 with TRBJ1-3; 10 positions agree with TRBD1. The V gene end was trimmed by 5 bases and the J gene end by 5 bases; junction bases not matched to a gene: 9. The CDR3 sequence is 16 residues long. Germline V gene sequence: CDR1 SGHTA, CDR2 FQGNSA.

In its sample, this clone was seen once. This chain connects TRBV19 to TRBJ1-5; 8 positions agree with TRBD1. This CDR3 spans 13 amino acids. V gave up 8 bases and J gave up 6 bases; unmatched junction bases: 6. The germline V gene encodes CDR1 LNHDA and CDR2 SQIVND (reference sequence). The CDR3 protein is CASGQGAGQPQHF. The CDR3 bases are TGTGCCAGTGGGCAGGGGGCGGGTCAGCCCCAGCATTTT.

The rearrangement joins TRBV7-6 to TRBJ1-1; 7 positions agree with TRBD1. The CDR3 totals 14 residues. Germline loops: CDR1 SGHVS, CDR2 FNYEAQ. After removal of 2 bases from V and 4 bases from J, the junction contained 4 bases not matched to a gene. CDR3 in amino acids: CASSLQGDFTEAFF. For the CDR3, the DNA is TGTGCCAGCAGCTTACAGGGGGATTTCACTGAAGCTTTCTTT.

This chain joins TRBV7-2 and TRBJ1-6; D is unclear. Germline V gene lookup returns CDR1 SGHTA and CDR2 FQGNSA. The CDR3 is 16 amino acids. Trimming took 4 bases from V and 0 from J, leaving 10 bases between them. This CDR3 reads CASSYSGFSYNSPLHF. The CDR3 nucleotides read TGTGCCAGCAGCTATTCGGGGTTCTCCTATAATTCACCCCTCCACTTT.

The chain recombines TRBV4-3 with TRBJ1-6; 8 bases line up with TRBD1. Germline V gene sequence: CDR1 LGHNA, CDR2 YSLEER. The V gene end was trimmed by 8 bases and the J gene end by 6 bases; junction bases not matched to a gene: 3. CDR3 length: 13 amino acids. The CDR3 bases are TGCGCCAGCGGACAGGGCCGTAATTCACCCCTCCACTTT. It codes for CASGQGRNSPLHF.

This chain connects TRBV20-1 to TRBJ2-3, with D perhaps TRBD1 (7 bases). V was pared by 5 bases and J by 2 bases, with 23 bases between. The germline gives CDR1 DFQATT, CDR2 SNEGSKA (reference sequence). The CDR3 has 17 residues. CDR3 bases: TGCAGTGCTCGTGGAGGGTATTTGGGACAGTACACAGATACGCAGTATTTT. It encodes CSARGGYLGQYTDTQYF.

This chain joins TRBV6-5 and TRBJ2-3, with TRBD2 as a possible D gene (6 bases). Trimming took 7 bases from V and 1 from J, leaving 15 bases between them. The V gene's germline CDR1 is MNHEY and CDR2 SVGAGI. CDR3 size: 15 residues. This CDR3 reads CASKRGTYGTDTQYF. CDR3 bases: TGTGCCAGCAAAAGAGGGACTTACGGCACAGATACGCAGTATTTT.

The chain couples TRBV2 to TRBJ2-5, with 10 bases matching TRBD1. CDR1 is SNHLY and CDR2 is FYNNEI in the germline V gene. Trimming removed 8 bases from V and 7 bases from J; junction bases left unmatched: 13. The CDR3 totals 15 residues. The CDR3: CASLPLRDRGGTQYF. CDR3 sequence (DNA): TGTGCCAGCCTGCCCCTCCGGGACAGGGGAGGGACCCAGTACTTC.

The chain links TRBV7-9 to TRBJ2-2; 9 positions agree with TRBD1. Trimming cost V 4 bases and J 0 bases; bases outside gene matches: 6. The germline V gene has CDR1 SEHNR and CDR2 FQNEAQ (reference sequence). The CDR3 contains 17 residues. This CDR3 reads CASSSPGQGANTGELFF. CDR3 nucleotide sequence: TGTGCCAGCAGCTCACCGGGACAGGGTGCGAACACCGGGGAGCTGTTTTTT.